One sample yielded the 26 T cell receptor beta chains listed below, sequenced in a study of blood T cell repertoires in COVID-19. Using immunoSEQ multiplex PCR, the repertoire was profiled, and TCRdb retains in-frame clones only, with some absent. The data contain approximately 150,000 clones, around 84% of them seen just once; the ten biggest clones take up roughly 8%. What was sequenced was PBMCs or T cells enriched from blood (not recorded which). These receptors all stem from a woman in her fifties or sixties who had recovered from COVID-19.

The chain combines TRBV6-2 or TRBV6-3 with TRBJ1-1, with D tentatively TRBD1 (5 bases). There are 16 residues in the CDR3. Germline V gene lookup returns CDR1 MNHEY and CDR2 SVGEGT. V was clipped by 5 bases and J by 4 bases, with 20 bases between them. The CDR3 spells CASSPPPRGGVTEAFF. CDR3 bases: TGTGCCAGCAGTCCCCCTCCTCGGGGGGGAGTCACTGAAGCTTTCTTT.

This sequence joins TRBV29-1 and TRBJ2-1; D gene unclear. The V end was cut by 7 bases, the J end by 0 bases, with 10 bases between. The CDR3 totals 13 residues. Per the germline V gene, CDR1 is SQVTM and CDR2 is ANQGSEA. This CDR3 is CSGRTSSYNEQFF. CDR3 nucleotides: TGCAGCGGGAGAACCAGCTCCTACAATGAGCAGTTCTTC.

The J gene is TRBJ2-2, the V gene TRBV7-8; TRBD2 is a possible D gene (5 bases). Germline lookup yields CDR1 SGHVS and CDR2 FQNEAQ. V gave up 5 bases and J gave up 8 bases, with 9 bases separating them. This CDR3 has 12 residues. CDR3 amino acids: CASSPPGGELFF. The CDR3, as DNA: TGTGCCAGCAGCCCCCCGGGGGGGGAGCTGTTTTTT.

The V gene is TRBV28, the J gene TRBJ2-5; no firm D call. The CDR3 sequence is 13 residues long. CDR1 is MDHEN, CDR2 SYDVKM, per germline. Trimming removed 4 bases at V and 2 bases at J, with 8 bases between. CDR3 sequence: CASSWPEQETQYF. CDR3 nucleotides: TGTGCCAGCAGTTGGCCCGAACAAGAGACCCAGTACTTC.

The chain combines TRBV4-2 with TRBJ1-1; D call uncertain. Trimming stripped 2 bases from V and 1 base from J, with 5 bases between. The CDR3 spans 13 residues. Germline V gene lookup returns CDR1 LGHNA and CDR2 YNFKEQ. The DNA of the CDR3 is TGTGCCAGCAGCCAACAGGCGAACACTGAAGCTTTCTTT. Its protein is CASSQQANTEAFF.

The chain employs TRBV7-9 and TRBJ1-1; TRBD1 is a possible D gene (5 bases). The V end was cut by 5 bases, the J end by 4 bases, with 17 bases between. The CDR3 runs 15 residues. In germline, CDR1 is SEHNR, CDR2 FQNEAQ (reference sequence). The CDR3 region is CASSPITAGGTEAFF. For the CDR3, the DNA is TGTGCCAGCAGCCCGATCACCGCCGGGGGCACTGAAGCTTTCTTT.

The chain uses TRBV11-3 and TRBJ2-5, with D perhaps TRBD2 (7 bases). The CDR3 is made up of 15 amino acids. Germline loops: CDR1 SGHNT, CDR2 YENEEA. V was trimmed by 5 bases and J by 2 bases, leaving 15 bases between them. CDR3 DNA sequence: TGTGCCAGCAGCCCAGTGGGGGGGCCTCAAGAGACCCAGTACTTC. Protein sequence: CASSPVGGPQETQYF.

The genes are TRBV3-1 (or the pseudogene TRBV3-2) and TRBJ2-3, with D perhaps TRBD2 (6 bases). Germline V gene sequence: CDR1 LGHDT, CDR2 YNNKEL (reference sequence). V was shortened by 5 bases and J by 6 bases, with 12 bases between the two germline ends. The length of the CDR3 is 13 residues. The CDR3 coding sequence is TGTGCCAGCAGCTGGAGGGGAGCTGATACGCAGTATTTT. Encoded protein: CASSWRGADTQYF.

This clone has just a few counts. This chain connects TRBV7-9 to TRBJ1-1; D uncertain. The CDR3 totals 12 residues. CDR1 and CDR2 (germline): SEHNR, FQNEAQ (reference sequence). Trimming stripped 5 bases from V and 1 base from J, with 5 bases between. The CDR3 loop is CASSPRNTEAFF. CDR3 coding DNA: TGTGCCAGCAGCCCTCGGAACACTGAAGCTTTCTTT.

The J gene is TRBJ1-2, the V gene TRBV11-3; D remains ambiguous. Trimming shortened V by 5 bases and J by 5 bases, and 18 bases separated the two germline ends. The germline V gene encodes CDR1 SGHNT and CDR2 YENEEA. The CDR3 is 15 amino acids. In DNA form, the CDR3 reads TGTGCCAGCAGCAGAGGCGGGGAGCTGGCGTATGGCTACACCTTC. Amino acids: CASSRGGELAYGYTF.

The CDR3 coding sequence is TGTGCCAGCAGCCCCTCCGGGACAGGGGACGAGCAGTACTTC. It codes for CASSPSGTGDEQYF. The gene calls are TRBV9 and TRBJ2-7; 10 positions match TRBD1. This CDR3 contains 14 residues. J lost 5 bases, V lost 4 bases, and 6 bases had no gene match. Germline CDR1 reads SGDLS; CDR2 reads YYNGEE.

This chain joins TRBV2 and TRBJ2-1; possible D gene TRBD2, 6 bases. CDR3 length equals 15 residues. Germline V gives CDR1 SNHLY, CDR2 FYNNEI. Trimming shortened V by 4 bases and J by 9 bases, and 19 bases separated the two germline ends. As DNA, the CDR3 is TGTGCCAGCAGTGCCGGGAGTAATAAGGGAACTGAGCAGTTCTTC. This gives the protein CASSAGSNKGTEQFF.

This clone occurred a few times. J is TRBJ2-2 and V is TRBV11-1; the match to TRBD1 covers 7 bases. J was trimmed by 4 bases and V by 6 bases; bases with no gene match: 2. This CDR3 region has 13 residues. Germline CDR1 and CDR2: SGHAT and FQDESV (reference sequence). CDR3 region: CASRAGGTGELFF. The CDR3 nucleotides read TGTGCCAGCAGGGCAGGGGGCACCGGGGAGCTGTTTTTT.

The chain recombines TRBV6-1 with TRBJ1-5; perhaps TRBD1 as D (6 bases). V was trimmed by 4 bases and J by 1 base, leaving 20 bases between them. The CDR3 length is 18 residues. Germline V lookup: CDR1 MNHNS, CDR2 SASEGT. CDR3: CASSGGGHSRNSNQPQHF. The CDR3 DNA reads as TGTGCCAGCAGTGGGGGGGGACATTCCCGGAACAGCAATCAGCCCCAGCATTTT.

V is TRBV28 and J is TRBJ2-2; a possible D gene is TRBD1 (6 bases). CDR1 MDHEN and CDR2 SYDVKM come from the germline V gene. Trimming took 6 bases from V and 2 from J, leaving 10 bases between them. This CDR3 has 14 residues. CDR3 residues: CASRSGTNTGELFF. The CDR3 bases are TGTGCCAGCAGATCCGGGACAAACACCGGGGAGCTGTTTTTT.

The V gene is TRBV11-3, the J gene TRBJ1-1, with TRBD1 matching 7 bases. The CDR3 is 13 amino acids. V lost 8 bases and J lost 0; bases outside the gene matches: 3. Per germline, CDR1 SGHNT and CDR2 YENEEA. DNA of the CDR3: TGTGCCAGCGAGGGACAGATGAACACTGAAGCTTTCTTT. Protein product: CASEGQMNTEAFF. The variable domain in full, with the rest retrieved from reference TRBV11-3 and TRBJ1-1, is EAGVVQSPRYKIIEKKQPVAFWCNPISGHNTLYWYLQNLGQGPELLIRYENEEAVDDSQLPKDRFSAERLKGVDSTLKIQPAELGDSAVYLCASEGQMNTEAFFGQGTRLTVV.

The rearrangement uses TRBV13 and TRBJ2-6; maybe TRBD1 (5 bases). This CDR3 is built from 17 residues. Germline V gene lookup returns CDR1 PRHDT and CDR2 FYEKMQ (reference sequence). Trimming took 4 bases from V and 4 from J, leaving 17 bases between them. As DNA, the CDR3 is TGTGCCAGCAGCTCTGCCTACTCAGGGTCGGGGGCCAACGTCCTGACTTTC. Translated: CASSSAYSGSGANVLTF.

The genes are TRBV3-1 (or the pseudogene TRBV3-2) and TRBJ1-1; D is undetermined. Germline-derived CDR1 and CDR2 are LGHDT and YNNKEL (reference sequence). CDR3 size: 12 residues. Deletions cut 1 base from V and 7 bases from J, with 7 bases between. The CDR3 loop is CASSQVRDEAFF. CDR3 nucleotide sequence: TGTGCCAGCAGCCAAGTGAGGGATGAAGCTTTCTTT.

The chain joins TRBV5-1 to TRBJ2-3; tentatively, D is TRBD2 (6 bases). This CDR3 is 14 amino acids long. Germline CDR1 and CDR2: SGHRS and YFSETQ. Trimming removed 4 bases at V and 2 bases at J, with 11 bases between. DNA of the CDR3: TGCGCCAGCAGCACCTCGGGGGTCACAGATACGCAGTATTTT. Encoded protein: CASSTSGVTDTQYF.

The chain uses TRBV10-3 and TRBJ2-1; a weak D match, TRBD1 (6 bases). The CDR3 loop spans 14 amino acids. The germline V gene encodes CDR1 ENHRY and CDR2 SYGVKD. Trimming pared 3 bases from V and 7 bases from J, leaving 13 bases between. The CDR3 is CAISDGTGSNEQFF. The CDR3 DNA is TGTGCCATCAGTGACGGAACAGGGTCAAATGAGCAGTTCTTC.

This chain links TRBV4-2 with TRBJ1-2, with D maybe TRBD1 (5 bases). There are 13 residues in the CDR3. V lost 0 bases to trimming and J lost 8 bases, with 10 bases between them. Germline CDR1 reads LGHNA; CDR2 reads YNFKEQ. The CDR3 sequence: CASSQDPTAGYTF. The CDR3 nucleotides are TGTGCCAGCAGCCAAGATCCGACAGCGGGCTACACCTTC.

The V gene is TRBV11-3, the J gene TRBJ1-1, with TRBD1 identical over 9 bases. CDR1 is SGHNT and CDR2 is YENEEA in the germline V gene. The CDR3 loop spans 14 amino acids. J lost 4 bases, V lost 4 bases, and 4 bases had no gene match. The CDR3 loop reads CASSSRTGATEAFF. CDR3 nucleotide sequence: TGTGCCAGCAGCTCCCGGACAGGGGCCACTGAAGCTTTCTTT. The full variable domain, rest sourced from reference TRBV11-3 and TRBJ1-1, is EAGVVQSPRYKIIEKKQPVAFWCNPISGHNTLYWYLQNLGQGPELLIRYENEEAVDDSQLPKDRFSAERLKGVDSTLKIQPAELGDSAVYLCASSSRTGATEAFFGQGTRLTVV.

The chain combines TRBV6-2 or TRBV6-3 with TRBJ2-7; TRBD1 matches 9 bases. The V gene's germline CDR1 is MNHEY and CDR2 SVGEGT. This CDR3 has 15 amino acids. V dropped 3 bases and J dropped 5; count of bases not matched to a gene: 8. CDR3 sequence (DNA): TGTGCCAGCAGTTATAGGAGGGACAGGGAGGACGAGCAGTACTTC. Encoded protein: CASSYRRDREDEQYF.

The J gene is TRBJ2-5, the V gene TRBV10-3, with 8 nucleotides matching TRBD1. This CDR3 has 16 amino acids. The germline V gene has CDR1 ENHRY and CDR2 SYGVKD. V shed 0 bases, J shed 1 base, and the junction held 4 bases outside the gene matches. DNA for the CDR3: TGTGCCATCAGTGAGTCGGGCAGGGGGCGCCAAGAGACCCAGTACTTC. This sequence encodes CAISESGRGRQETQYF.

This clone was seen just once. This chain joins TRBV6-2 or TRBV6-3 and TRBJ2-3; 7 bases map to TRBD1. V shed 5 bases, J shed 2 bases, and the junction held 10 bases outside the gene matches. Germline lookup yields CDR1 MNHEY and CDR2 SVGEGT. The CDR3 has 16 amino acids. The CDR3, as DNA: TGTGCCAGCAGTCACCCACAGGGGTTATACACAGATACGCAGTATTTT. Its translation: CASSHPQGLYTDTQYF.

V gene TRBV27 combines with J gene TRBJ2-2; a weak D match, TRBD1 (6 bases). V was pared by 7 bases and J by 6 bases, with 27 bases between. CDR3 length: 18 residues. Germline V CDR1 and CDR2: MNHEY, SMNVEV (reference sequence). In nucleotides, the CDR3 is TGTGCCAGCACGTACATCGGGACACCACGGGCGCCCCCCGGGGAGCTGTTTTTT. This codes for CASTYIGTPRAPPGELFF.